The 27 T cell receptor beta chains given below trace back to one sample, sequenced in a study of T cell responses to AZD1222 COVID-19 vaccine. TCRdb's table, derived via immunoSEQ multiplex PCR, lists solely in-frame clones and lacks some. Of approximately 190,000 clones detected, approximately 90% appear once; the ten largest clones hold over 0.75%. Specimen: peripheral blood, collected on day 0 of AZD1222 vaccination. The source of these receptors is an adult in good health.

The rearrangement joins TRBV9 to TRBJ2-1; the D gene is possibly TRBD2 (5 bases). Trimming pared 0 bases from V and 2 bases from J, leaving 12 bases between. The CDR3 is 16 amino acids. The germline V gene encodes CDR1 SGDLS and CDR2 YYNGEE. The CDR3 DNA is TGTGCCAGCAGCGTAGATGGGAGTACGCCCTACAATGAGCAGTTCTTC. Protein sequence: CASSVDGSTPYNEQFF.

Only a few counts were recorded for this clone. The chain carries TRBV24-1 and TRBJ1-2, with a possible D match to TRBD1 (6 bases). Trimming removed 7 bases from V and 2 bases from J, with 16 bases in between. Germline-derived CDR1 and CDR2 are KGHDR and SFDVKD. This CDR3 is built from 15 residues. This chain's CDR3 is CATRPPDSYNYGYTF. CDR3 bases: TGTGCCACCAGACCCCCGGACAGCTACAACTATGGCTACACCTTC.

The chain uses TRBV19 and TRBJ1-4; D gene ambiguous. Trimming took off 7 bases at V and 7 bases at J, with 19 bases between the two ends. CDR3 size: 15 residues. The germline V gene has CDR1 LNHDA and CDR2 SQIVND (reference sequence). The CDR3 bases are TGTGCCAGTACCCGACGGACTCGGGGAGGTGAAAAACTGTTTTTT. Protein product: CASTRRTRGGEKLFF.

The rearrangement joins TRBV5-1 to TRBJ1-6; 9 nucleotides agree with TRBD1. This CDR3 region has 18 residues. CDR1 SGHRS and CDR2 YFSETQ come from the germline V gene. The junction had 10 bases not matched to a gene; V was cut back by 1 base and J by 5 bases. CDR3: CASSLSPRQGGDNSPLHF. CDR3 coding DNA: TGCGCCAGCAGCTTGTCCCCCCGACAGGGGGGTGATAATTCACCCCTCCACTTT.

The chain carries TRBV27 and TRBJ1-5, with unresolved D. Germline V gives CDR1 MNHEY, CDR2 SMNVEV (reference sequence). With 4 bases removed from V and 9 bases from J, the gap between germline ends came to 22 bases. This CDR3 spans 16 amino acids. The CDR3 sequence is CASSSYNLEGLRPQHF. CDR3 sequence (DNA): TGTGCCAGCAGTTCCTATAACCTCGAGGGCCTAAGGCCCCAGCATTTT.

CDR3 sequence reads: CASSQDGKLFF. The CDR3 DNA reads as TGCGCCAGCAGCCAAGACGGTAAACTGTTTTTT. The chain combines TRBV4-1 with TRBJ1-4; no firm D call. This CDR3 region has 11 residues. Germline V lookup: CDR1 MGHRA, CDR2 YSYEKL. V lost 0 bases, J lost 11 bases, and 4 bases lay in between.

With regard to this clone: Mismatch with germline at one junction end may stem from a read error. The chain is built from TRBV19 and TRBJ2-5; D gene unclear. CDR1 is LNHDA, CDR2 SQIVND, per germline (reference sequence). The length of the CDR3 is 12 residues. The CDR3 DNA reads TGTGCCAGTAGCCTAACCGGGTCCCTCCTAAACTTC. This translates into CASSLTGSLLNF. Full variable domain (remainder filled in from reference TRBV19 and TRBJ2-5): DGGITQSPKYLFRKEGQNVTLSCEQNLNHDAMYWYRQDPGQGLRLIYYSQIVNDFQKGDIAEGYSVSREKKESFPLTVTSAQKNPTAFYLCASSLTGSLLNFGPGTRLLVL.

V is TRBV7-9 and J is TRBJ1-4; the D is unclear. Germline V lookup: CDR1 SEHNR, CDR2 FQNEAQ (reference sequence). The CDR3 covers 17 residues. V shed 5 bases and J shed 0 bases, with 16 bases lying between them. DNA for the CDR3: TGTGCCAGCAGCGTCCCAAGCCCGTGGGCAACTAATGAAAAACTGTTTTTT. Its protein product is CASSVPSPWATNEKLFF.

This chain connects TRBV9 to TRBJ2-2; the D is unclear. CDR1 and CDR2 (germline): SGDLS, YYNGEE. V was clipped by 3 bases and J by 4 bases, with 16 bases between them. This CDR3 is built from 16 residues. The CDR3 loop reads CASSASVHFGTGELFF. CDR3 nucleotide sequence: TGTGCCAGCAGCGCCTCAGTTCATTTTGGCACCGGGGAGCTGTTTTTT.

This sequence joins TRBV10-2 and TRBJ2-1; the match to TRBD2 covers 9 bases. The CDR3 has 14 residues. V shed 8 bases, J shed 5 bases, and the junction held 7 bases outside the gene matches. Germline V lookup: CDR1 WSHSY, CDR2 SAAADI. The CDR3 DNA reads TGCGCCAGCGATGGTATAGCGGGAGACAATGAGCAGTTCTTC. It translates to CASDGIAGDNEQFF.

The chain employs TRBV10-1 and TRBJ1-6, with a weak D call TRBD1 (5 bases). Germline CDR1 WNHNN, CDR2 SYGVQD (reference sequence). The CDR3 length is 17 residues. Between the trimmed V and J ends, which lost 8 bases and 0 bases, there was a span of 17 bases. The CDR3 reads CASRPQGGYSYNSPLHF. The CDR3 DNA reads as TGCGCCAGCCGACCTCAGGGTGGATACTCCTATAATTCACCCCTCCACTTT.

This sequence joins TRBV4-1 and TRBJ2-3, with TRBD2 matching over 14 bases. The ends lost 5 bases at V and 3 bases at J; junction bases unmatched: 4. This CDR3 contains 16 residues. The V gene's germline CDR1 is MGHRA and CDR2 YSYEKL. The CDR3 nucleotides read TGCGCCAGCAGCGGAGGACTAGCGGGGGGTACAGATACGCAGTATTTT. Translated: CASSGGLAGGTDTQYF.

This clone was seen more than once but under ten times. Other DNA sequences in this specimen translate into the identical CDR3. This chain connects TRBV7-9 to TRBJ1-2; the match to TRBD1 covers 9 bases. CDR3 size: 13 residues. The V segment lost 5 bases and the J segment 8 bases; nucleotides outside the gene matches: 6. CDR1 is SEHNR and CDR2 is FQNEAQ in the germline V gene (reference sequence). The CDR3 nucleotides read TGTGCCAGCAGCCTGGGACAGGGCGGGGGCTACACCTTC. Translating it yields CASSLGQGGGYTF.

This chain connects TRBV9 to TRBJ1-1, with D perhaps TRBD1 (6 bases). V was shortened by 0 bases and J by 0 bases, with 9 bases between the two germline ends. Germline lookup yields CDR1 SGDLS and CDR2 YYNGEE. This CDR3 is built from 15 residues. CDR3 sequence reads: CASSVDRTVNTEAFF. The CDR3 nucleotides are TGTGCCAGCAGCGTAGATAGGACAGTGAACACTGAAGCTTTCTTT.

V gene TRBV7-7 combines with J gene TRBJ2-1; 8 nucleotides agree with TRBD2. Per germline, CDR1 SSHAT and CDR2 FNYEAQ (reference sequence). The CDR3 contains 14 residues. Here the CDR3 reads CASPGGASYNEQFF. The CDR3, as DNA: TGTGCTAGCCCCGGGGGGGCCTCCTACAATGAGCAGTTCTTC.

The rearrangement uses TRBV28 and TRBJ2-7; D is ambiguous. V lost 3 bases, J lost 2 bases, and 11 bases lay in between. Germline V gene sequence: CDR1 MDHEN, CDR2 SYDVKM. The CDR3 contains 14 residues. CDR3 residues: CASSLNWGTYEQYF. CDR3 DNA: TGTGCCAGCAGTTTGAATTGGGGAACCTACGAGCAGTACTTC.

This chain connects TRBV5-3 to TRBJ2-5; TRBD1 aligns across 9 bases. Being an ORF, TRBV5-3 has a function that is uncertain. The CDR3 sequence is 21 residues long. Losses at the gene ends were 1 base for V and 1 base for J; bases not matched to a gene: 20. Here the CDR3 reads CARSLFMFGQGNLIAQETQYF. Here the CDR3 DNA reads TGTGCCAGAAGCTTGTTTATGTTCGGACAGGGGAATCTAATTGCCCAAGAGACCCAGTACTTC.

V usage is TRBV5-1 and J usage is TRBJ2-5; unclear D gene. The germline CDR1 and CDR2 sequences are SGHRS and YFSETQ. The CDR3 is 15 residues long. Trimming left V 1 base short and J 1 base short, with 11 bases between. The CDR3 region is CASSLRRSSQETQYF. The CDR3 nucleotides are TGCGCCAGCAGCTTGAGACGGAGCTCCCAAGAGACCCAGTACTTC.

The chain recombines TRBV5-8 with TRBJ1-1; no clear D gene. The germline V gene encodes CDR1 SGHTS and CDR2 YDEGEE. Trimming removed 4 bases at V and 3 bases at J, with 13 bases between. The CDR3 is made up of 14 amino acids. CDR3 DNA sequence: TGTGCCAGCAGCCTGGGCCCCATCGACACTGAAGCTTTCTTT. It encodes CASSLGPIDTEAFF.

The rearrangement uses TRBV7-2 and TRBJ2-5; D ambiguous. The CDR3 has 16 amino acids. V dropped 2 bases and J dropped 1 base, with 14 bases sitting between them. CDR1 SGHTA and CDR2 FQGNSA come from the germline V gene. The CDR3: CASSLFPGPPQETQYF. CDR3 bases: TGTGCCAGCAGCTTATTCCCGGGCCCCCCCCAAGAGACCCAGTACTTC.

Only one count was recorded for this clone. The chain employs TRBV11-2 and TRBJ1-2, with D unresolved. Trimming pared 5 bases from V and 2 bases from J, leaving 9 bases between. The CDR3 contains 13 residues. Germline V gives CDR1 SGHAT, CDR2 FQNNGV. The CDR3 here is CASSDDTNYGYTF. The CDR3 DNA follows: TGTGCCAGCAGCGACGACACCAACTATGGCTACACCTTC.

The J gene is TRBJ1-2, the V gene TRBV29-1; TRBD1 agrees at 11 bases. Germline CDR1 SQVTM, CDR2 ANQGSEA. V shed 4 bases and J 5 bases; nucleotides not matched to a gene: 3. CDR3 length: 13 residues. The CDR3 sequence is CSVGTGGGYGYTF. As DNA, the CDR3 is TGCAGCGTTGGGACAGGGGGCGGGTATGGCTACACCTTC.

This clone showed up just once. The chain has TRBV11-1 and TRBJ2-5, with D perhaps TRBD2 (7 bases). Germline CDR1 is SGHAT and CDR2 is FQDESV (reference sequence). V gave up 4 bases and J gave up 2 bases, with 11 bases separating them. The CDR3 covers 14 residues. CDR3 coding DNA: TGTGCCAGCAGCTCTCGGGGGGCTCAAGAGACCCAGTACTTC. Protein: CASSSRGAQETQYF.

This sequence joins TRBV2 and TRBJ2-7; D remains ambiguous. The CDR3 totals 12 residues. Deletions cut 8 bases from V and 5 bases from J, with 13 bases between. CDR1 SNHLY and CDR2 FYNNEI come from the germline V gene. DNA for the CDR3: TGTGCCAGCTCAGTGGGCAAGGACGAGCAGTACTTC. Its protein product is CASSVGKDEQYF.

This clone was observed a single time. The V gene is TRBV5-4, the J gene TRBJ2-3; possibly TRBD2 for D (5 bases). The germline V and J ends were trimmed by 5 bases and 3 bases, with 13 bases remaining between them. The germline V gene has CDR1 SGHNT and CDR2 YYREEE (reference sequence). The CDR3 extends over 14 amino acids. The CDR3 coding sequence is TGTGCCAGCAGTCCTCGAGGCGGGACAGATACGCAGTATTTT. Its protein product is CASSPRGGTDTQYF.

This rearrangement joins TRBV4-2 to TRBJ2-7; D possibly corresponds to TRBD1 (6 bases). Germline assignment: CDR1 LGHNA and CDR2 YNFKEQ. The CDR3 extends over 13 amino acids. The V end lost 0 bases, the J end lost 5 bases, and 8 bases lay between the germline ends. The CDR3 nucleotides read TGTGCCAGCAGCCAAGAGGACAGTAACGAGCAGTACTTC. Translated, it gives CASSQEDSNEQYF.

The rearrangement joins TRBV3-1 (or the pseudogene TRBV3-2) to TRBJ2-2; 9 positions agree with TRBD2. The CDR3 is 16 amino acids. From germline, CDR1 is LGHDT and CDR2 YNNKEL (reference sequence). J gave up 10 bases and V 0 bases, and 9 bases lay outside the gene matches. The CDR3 coding sequence is TGTGCCAGCAGCCAAGAGGGGATAGCGGGGGTAGTGGAGCTGTTTTTT. It codes for CASSQEGIAGVVELFF.